This entry describes one T cell receptor beta chain. It lacks a known antigen. Base quality data are lacking; no much larger clone is found one base away. There are 17 amino acids in the CDR3, from cysteine to phenylalanine inclusive. Only the CDR3 DNA stays, 51 bases, in frame from base 1. The germline V gene specifies SGHVS as CDR1 and FQNEAQ as CDR2. Germline trimming: 1 base from V, 5 bases from J; junction bases outside gene matches: 10. Libraries were made using the immunoSEQ multiplex PCR assay. TCRdb took this table from immuneACCESS and kept in-frame rearrangements with V and J called. Such tables lack part of the clones; where checked against another copy, unresolved V genes explain under half of the gap, and the rest is unexplained. The sample contains about 160,000 clones, 94% of them found a single time. 12% to 15% of the sample rests with the top ten. The sample originates from a study of control samples from healthy donors and cancer patients (dated by TCRdb to 2020 to 2021).

Here the chain combines TRBV7-8 and TRBJ2-7; 11 central bases correspond to TRBD2. Material: PBMCs. This clonotype was obtained from a man in his 60s with colorectal cancer. The CDR3 region: CASSLGPYSGGAHEQYF. The nucleotide sequence reads TGTGCCAGCAGCTTAGGTCCCTATAGCGGGGGGGCCCACGAGCAGTACTTC.